The source of this T cell receptor beta chain is a study of blood T cell repertoires in COVID-19. At the level of the study: T cells, B-cell-depleted T cells, or PBMCs supplied cDNA or gDNA.

Seattle's enrolled individuals joined amid active infection and were then monitored longitudinally. Germline loops: CDR1 LGHNA, CDR2 YNFKEQ. CDR3 length: 16 amino acids. With V trimmed by 0 bases and J by 0 bases, 4 bases remained unmatched. Original handling: How many nucleated cells were present was estimated from reference gene primer amplification. Data came from immunoSEQ multiplex PCR; TCRdb stores just in-frame clones and leaves some out. That table furnishes V, J and clone size, whereas the DNA furnished D and trimming. The data contain about 210,000 clones, about 81% of them singletons. The sample consisted of peripheral blood. J is TRBJ2-5 and V is TRBV4-2; 7 positions match TRBD1. The TCR sequence derives from a woman aged 55 to 70 with COVID-19, enrolled during active disease. CDR3 loop: CASSQDDTGDQETQYF. For the CDR3, the DNA is TGTGCCAGCAGCCAAGATGATACAGGGGACCAAGAGACCCAGTACTTC.